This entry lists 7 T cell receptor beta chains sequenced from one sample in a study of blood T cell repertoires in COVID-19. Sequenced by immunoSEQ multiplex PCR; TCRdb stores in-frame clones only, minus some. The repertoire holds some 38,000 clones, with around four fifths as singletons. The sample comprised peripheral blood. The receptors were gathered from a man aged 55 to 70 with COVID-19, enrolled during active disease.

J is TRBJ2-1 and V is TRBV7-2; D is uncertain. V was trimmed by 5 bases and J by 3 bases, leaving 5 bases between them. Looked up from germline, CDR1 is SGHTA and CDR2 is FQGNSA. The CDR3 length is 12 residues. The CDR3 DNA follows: TGTGCCAGCAGCACTTACTACAATGAGCAGTTCTTC. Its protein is CASSTYYNEQFF.

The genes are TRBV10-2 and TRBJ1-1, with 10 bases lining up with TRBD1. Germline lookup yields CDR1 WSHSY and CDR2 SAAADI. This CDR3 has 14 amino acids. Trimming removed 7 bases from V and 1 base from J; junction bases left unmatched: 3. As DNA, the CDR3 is TGCGCCAGCACCCGACAGGGGGCGAACACTGAAGCTTTCTTT. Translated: CASTRQGANTEAFF.

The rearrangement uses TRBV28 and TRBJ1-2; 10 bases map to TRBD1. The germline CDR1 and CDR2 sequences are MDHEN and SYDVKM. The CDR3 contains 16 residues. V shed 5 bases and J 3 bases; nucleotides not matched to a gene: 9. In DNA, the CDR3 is TGTGCCAGCAGTATGACAGGGGGCGCCACCCACTATGGCTACACCTTC. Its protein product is CASSMTGGATHYGYTF.

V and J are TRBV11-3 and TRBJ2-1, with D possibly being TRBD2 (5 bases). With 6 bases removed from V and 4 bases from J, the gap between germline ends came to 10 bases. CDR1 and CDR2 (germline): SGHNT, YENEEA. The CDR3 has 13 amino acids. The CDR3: CASSSSRYNEQFF. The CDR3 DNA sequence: TGTGCCAGCAGTTCTAGCAGATACAATGAGCAGTTCTTC. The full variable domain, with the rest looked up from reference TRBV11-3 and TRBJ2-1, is EAGVVQSPRYKIIEKKQPVAFWCNPISGHNTLYWYLQNLGQGPELLIRYENEEAVDDSQLPKDRFSAERLKGVDSTLKIQPAELGDSAVYLCASSSSRYNEQFFGPGTRLTVL.

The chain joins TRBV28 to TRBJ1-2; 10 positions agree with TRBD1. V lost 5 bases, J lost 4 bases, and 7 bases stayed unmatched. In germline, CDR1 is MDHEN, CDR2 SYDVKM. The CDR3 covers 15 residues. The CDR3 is CASSDPRTGGYGYTF. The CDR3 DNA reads TGTGCCAGCAGTGATCCCCGGACAGGGGGCTATGGCTACACCTTC.

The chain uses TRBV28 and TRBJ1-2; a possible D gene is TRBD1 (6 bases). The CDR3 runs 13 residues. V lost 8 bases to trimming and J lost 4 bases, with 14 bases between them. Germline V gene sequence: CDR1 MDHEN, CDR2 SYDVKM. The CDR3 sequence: CASGRGGGYGYTF. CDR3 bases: TGTGCCAGCGGGAGGGGGGGTGGCTATGGCTACACCTTC.

The CDR3 region is CASSRENMNTEAFF. The DNA for the CDR3 is TGTGCCAGCAGCCGAGAAAATATGAACACTGAAGCTTTCTTT. The chain has TRBV4-2 and TRBJ1-1; D uncertain. Trimming removed 4 bases from V and 0 bases from J, with 9 bases in between. Per germline, CDR1 LGHNA and CDR2 YNFKEQ. This CDR3 spans 14 amino acids.